A single sample is the source of the 6 T cell receptor beta chains below, sequenced in a study of post-analysis software for immune sequencing data. Study-level results: TRBV5-6, TRBV5-1 and TRBV20-1 belonged to a set of about five TRBV segments that were more frequent in patients than controls.

For these TCRs, the target antigens are not known. cDNA libraries for TCR beta contained unique molecular identifiers. TCRdb fed the PCR reads into MiXCR, producing one record per CDR3 protein. Of hundreds of thousands of distinct CDR3 sequences in the sample, just under 30% were seen once. Sequencing was performed on blood. These receptors were collected from a girl between 10 and 17 years old with multiple sclerosis.

The CDR3 DNA follows: TGTGCCAGCAGCCACTGGCTAGCGGGAGGGGGCAATGAGCAGTTCTTC. Its protein is CASSHWLAGGGNEQFF. The rearrangement joins TRBV6-2 or TRBV6-3 to TRBJ2-1, with TRBD2 identical over 12 bases. V lost 6 bases to trimming and J lost 6 bases; unmatched junction nucleotides: 9. CDR3 size: 16 residues. Germline assignment: CDR1 MNHEY and CDR2 SVGEGT.

The chain links TRBV7-9 to TRBJ2-1; 13 bases agree with TRBD2. Per the germline V gene, CDR1 is SEHNR and CDR2 is FQNEAQ (reference sequence). The V and J ends lost 6 bases and 5 bases, in that order; junction bases with no gene match: 4. This CDR3 comprises 15 residues. The CDR3 DNA sequence: TGTGCCAGCAGATGGGGACTAGCGGGAAACAATGAGCAGTTCTTC. Translation gives CASRWGLAGNNEQFF.

The chain employs TRBV29-1 and TRBJ1-2; D gene uncertain. The germline gives CDR1 SQVTM, CDR2 ANQGSEA. This CDR3 region has 13 residues. V lost 1 base and J lost 8, with 14 bases in between. This chain's CDR3 is CSVEAYGGYGYTF. CDR3 nucleotides: TGCAGCGTTGAAGCATATGGAGGTTACGGCTACACCTTC.

Regarding this clonotype: An end of the junction does not agree with germline; a read error may underlie this. The rearrangement joins TRBV20-1 to TRBJ1-1; 7 bases align to TRBD1. The CDR3 is 14 amino acids. CDR1 and CDR2 from the germline V gene are DFQATT and SNEGSKA (reference sequence). The CDR3 loop is CSARQQGTTAEAFF. CDR3 DNA sequence: TGTAGTGCTAGGCAACAGGGGACCACCGCTGAAGCTTTCTTT.

This clonotype was seen a handful of times. V is TRBV6-6 and J is TRBJ2-7; 9 nucleotides align to TRBD1. The CDR3 spans 15 residues. The germline V gene encodes CDR1 MNHNY and CDR2 SVGAGI (reference sequence). V lost 2 bases and J lost 5; bases outside the gene matches: 7. The CDR3 reads CASSYALDRGNEQYF. The DNA for the CDR3 is TGTGCCAGCAGTTACGCGCTCGACAGGGGGAACGAGCAGTACTTC.

This clonotype came up a few times. V gene TRBV20-1 combines with J gene TRBJ2-1, with 9 positions matching TRBD2. The trim removed 5 bases at V and 9 bases at J, leaving 14 bases unmatched. The CDR3 has 15 residues. Germline CDR1 is DFQATT and CDR2 is SNEGSKA (reference sequence). This chain's CDR3 is CSAHLGGRVRAEQFF. The CDR3 nucleotides read TGCAGTGCTCATTTAGGCGGGAGGGTGAGGGCTGAGCAGTTCTTC.